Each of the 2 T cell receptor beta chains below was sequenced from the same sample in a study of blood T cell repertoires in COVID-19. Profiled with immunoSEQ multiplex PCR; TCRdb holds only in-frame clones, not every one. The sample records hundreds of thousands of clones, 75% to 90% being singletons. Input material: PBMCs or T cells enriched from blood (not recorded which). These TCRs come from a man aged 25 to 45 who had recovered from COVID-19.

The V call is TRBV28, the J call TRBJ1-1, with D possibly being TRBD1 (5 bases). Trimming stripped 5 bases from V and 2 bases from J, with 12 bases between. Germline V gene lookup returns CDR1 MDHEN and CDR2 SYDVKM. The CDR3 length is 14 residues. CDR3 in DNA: TGTGCCAGCAGTCTTGGGGGGAAAAACACTGAAGCTTTCTTT. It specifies CASSLGGKNTEAFF.

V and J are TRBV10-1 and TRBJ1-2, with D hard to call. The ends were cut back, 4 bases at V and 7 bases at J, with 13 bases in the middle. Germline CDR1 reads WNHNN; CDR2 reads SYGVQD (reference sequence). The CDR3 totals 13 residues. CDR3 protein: CASSVTRDGGYTF. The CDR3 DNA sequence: TGCGCCAGCAGTGTTACTCGGGATGGTGGCTACACCTTC.